These T cell receptor beta chains were read from a single sample in a study of blood T cell repertoires in COVID-19. Here immunoSEQ multiplex PCR was the method, and the copy in TCRdb shows in-frame clones only, minus some. The sample lists approximately 74,000 clones, approximately 88% occurring once. The sequenced material came from peripheral blood. These TCRs come from a woman aged 55 to 70 with acute or convalescent COVID-19. The CDR3 runs from the conserved cysteine through the conserved F or W. A D gene is named only where the DNA matches it firmly. Only some rows state a clone size, as once, few, many or a class for expanded clones.

.	.	TRBV5-4	TRBJ2-2	CASSPRTGYTGELFF	TGTGCCAGCAGCCCTCGGACGGGATACACCGGGGAGCTGTTTTTT
.	.	TRBV5-1	TRBJ2-2	CASQDRNTGELFF	TGCGCCAGCCAGGACAGGAACACCGGGGAGCTGTTTTTT
.	.	TRBV12-3/TRBV12-4	TRBJ1-2	CASSRTGSYGYTF	TGTGCCAGCAGTCGTACGGGTAGCTATGGCTACACCTTC
.	.	TRBV28	TRBJ1-6	CASSLLSGINSPLHF	TGTGCCAGCAGTTTATTATCGGGGATTAATTCACCCCTCCACTTT
TRBD1	.	TRBV10-3	TRBJ2-3	CAITGTGVGDTQYF	TGTGCCATCACAGGGACAGGGGTGGGGGATACGCAGTATTTT
.	once	TRBV6-1	TRBJ1-2	CASSERQVNYGYTF	TGTGCCAGCAGTGAACGCCAGGTGAACTATGGCTACACCTTC
TRBD1	.	TRBV7-6	TRBJ1-1	CASSSLLTGGTEAFF	TGTGCCAGCAGCTCCCTCCTGACAGGGGGCACTGAAGCTTTCTTT
TRBD1	.	TRBV19	TRBJ1-2	CASSTGGTGLNYGYTF	TGTGCCAGTAGTACGGGAGGGACAGGGCTTAACTATGGCTACACCTTC
.	.	TRBV3-1/TRBV3-2	TRBJ2-4	CASSRLGNIQYF	TGTGCCAGCAGCCGACTAGGGAACATTCAGTACTTC
TRBD2	.	TRBV4-2	TRBJ2-3	CASSQDLTSIGATDTQYF	TGTGCCAGCAGCCAAGATTTGACTAGCATAGGGGCCACAGATACGCAGTATTTT
.	.	TRBV4-2	TRBJ1-1	CASSHPGQSAEAFF	TGTGCCAGCAGCCACCCCGGACAGAGCGCTGAAGCTTTCTTT
TRBD1	.	TRBV7-3	TRBJ2-3	CASSLNRQGATDTQYF	TGTGCCAGCAGCTTAAATAGACAGGGGGCGACAGATACGCAGTATTTT
TRBD2	.	TRBV4-2	TRBJ2-1	CASSEEAGEHNEQFF	TGTGCCAGCAGCGAAGAGGCGGGGGAGCACAATGAGCAGTTCTTC
.	.	TRBV20-1	TRBJ1-2	CSARDREGYTF	TGCAGTGCTAGAGACAGGGAAGGCTACACCTTC
.	few	TRBV7-9	TRBJ1-6	CASSLLQNSPLHF	TGTGCCAGCAGCTTATTGCAGAATTCACCCCTCCACTTT
TRBD1	few	TRBV19	TRBJ1-1	CASTTGLGTEAFF	TGTGCCAGTACGACAGGGCTCGGCACTGAAGCTTTCTTT
TRBD1	once	TRBV19	TRBJ2-1	CASTETPSGTGTYNEQFF	TGTGCCAGTACCGAAACACCCTCCGGGACAGGTACTTACAATGAGCAGTTCTTC
.	.	TRBV7-2	TRBJ1-2	CASSLKGVRGGYTF	TGTGCCAGCAGCCTTAAGGGGGTCCGGGGTGGCTACACCTTC
.	.	TRBV21-1	TRBJ2-3	CASSKIWSFRGDTQYF	TGTGCCAGCAGCAAAATCTGGTCTTTCAGGGGTGATACGCAGTATTTT
TRBD1	.	TRBV27	TRBJ1-2	CASSLGGDRGPIGYTF	TGTGCCAGCAGTCTAGGGGGGGACAGGGGGCCAATTGGCTACACCTTC
.	.	TRBV6-6	TRBJ2-5	CASSYNLAGQETQYF	TGTGCCAGCAGTTACAACCTAGCTGGGCAAGAGACCCAGTACTTC
.	.	TRBV6-5	TRBJ1-2	CASRPPLPGNYGYTF	TGTGCCAGCAGGCCCCCCCTCCCCGGTAACTATGGCTACACCTTC
.	few	TRBV6-2/TRBV6-3	TRBJ1-2	CASSWSLLDYTF	TGTGCCAGCAGTTGGAGCCTTTTGGACTACACCTTC
TRBD1	.	TRBV4-2	TRBJ1-6	CASSLPAGQAYSPLHF	TGTGCCAGCAGCCTGCCTGCCGGACAGGCGTATTCACCCCTCCACTTT
.	.	TRBV19	TRBJ1-5	CASSIVPGNQPQHF	TGTGCCAGTAGTATAGTCCCGGGAAATCAGCCCCAGCATTTT
TRBD1	.	TRBV19	TRBJ1-1	CASSWDSLNTEAFF	TGTGCCAGTAGCTGGGACAGCTTGAACACTGAAGCTTTCTTT
TRBD1	.	TRBV6-1	TRBJ1-5	CASSESAGGVFSNQPQHF	TGTGCCAGCAGTGAGTCAGCAGGGGGCGTTTTTAGCAATCAGCCCCAGCATTTT
.	.	TRBV14	TRBJ1-6	CASSRGDRSYNSPLHF	TGTGCCAGCAGCCGCGGAGACAGGAGCTATAATTCACCCCTCCACTTT
.	.	TRBV7-9	TRBJ2-3	CASSLQGMDTQYF	TGTGCCAGCAGCTTACAGGGGATGGATACGCAGTATTTT
.	.	TRBV19	TRBJ1-1	CASSKYRDTEAFF	TGTGCCAGTAGTAAATACCGGGACACTGAAGCTTTCTTT
.	once	TRBV15	TRBJ1-1	CATSRGAGNTEAFF	TGTGCCACCAGCAGAGGGGCGGGGAACACTGAAGCTTTCTTT